These T cell receptor beta chains were read from a single sample in a study of T-cell memory formation after mild COVID-19. TCRdb reprocessed the 5' RACE reads via MiXCR and lists one record per CDR3 protein. The sample includes around 500,000 distinct CDR3 sequences, 18% of them seen just once. The source material was PBMCs or a T cell subset sorted from them (not recorded which). The source of these receptors is an adult woman who had mild COVID-19 (a few samples of this study predate the infection). Cell type and time point are not known. CDR3s leave out the opening cysteine and the closing phenylalanine or tryptophan. D genes are given only for firm matches. Size tells how often a clone was seen (once, few, many) or the class of an expanded clone, and some rows leave it out.

V,J,D,size,CDR3
TRBV24-1,TRBJ2-2,-,-,ATSDLWTSTGELF
TRBV6-6,TRBJ2-7,-,once,ASTRGTRAGYEQY
TRBV20-1,TRBJ1-1,-,many,SAREDRHEAF
TRBV12-3/TRBV12-4,TRBJ1-1,-,-,ASSFWNTEAF
TRBV29-1,TRBJ2-1,TRBD2,few,SVPLAGGTYNEQF
TRBV6-2/TRBV6-3,TRBJ2-1,TRBD1,-,ASSYSDRGYNEQF
TRBV12-3/TRBV12-4,TRBJ2-5,TRBD1,-,ASSNKDRVKETQY
TRBV10-3,TRBJ1-4,-,few,AISERAGTNEKLF
TRBV4-2,TRBJ1-2,-,many,ASSQDYGYT
TRBV7-3,TRBJ1-2,TRBD1,-,ASSLSGTGGYGYT
TRBV5-4,TRBJ2-1,-,-,ASSLGGEVYNEQF
TRBV29-1,TRBJ1-1,-,-,SVTAAGTGNTEAF
TRBV5-1,TRBJ1-1,-,-,ASSPERGWDTEAF
TRBV20-1,TRBJ2-3,TRBD2,-,SAIAGGLPGTDTQY
TRBV5-1,TRBJ1-3,-,-,ASSFGQDGNTIY
TRBV20-1,TRBJ1-2,-,-,SAPLSGGYGYT
TRBV7-2,TRBJ2-7,-,few,ASSPRLEEQY
TRBV9,TRBJ2-3,-,-,ASSVLGITDTQY
TRBV12-3/TRBV12-4,TRBJ1-1,-,few,ASSLSAGGRGNTEAF
TRBV11-2,TRBJ2-1,-,-,ASSSLGGGNNEQF
TRBV5-1,TRBJ2-1,-,few,ASSLATAASSYNEQF
TRBV2,TRBJ2-7,TRBD1,few,ASRGQGAFYEQY
TRBV7-8,TRBJ2-3,-,few,ASSSRRNPTDTQY
TRBV9,TRBJ2-7,-,-,ASSVGGGAVYEQY
TRBV7-2,TRBJ2-3,-,-,ASSLGSTSSTDTQY
TRBV4-1,TRBJ1-2,-,few,ASSPRFGVSDYGYT
TRBV20-1,TRBJ2-5,TRBD2,once,SARGGTGGNQETQY
TRBV4-1,TRBJ2-6,-,few,ASSPDAPGGLTGANVLT
TRBV4-2,TRBJ2-7,-,many,ASSQEFGASYEQY
TRBV27,TRBJ2-7,-,-,ASSLNRDRSEQY
TRBV12-3/TRBV12-4,TRBJ1-5,-,few,ASSLTYRDQPQH
TRBV19,TRBJ2-1,-,many,ASSISGVYNEQF
TRBV7-9,TRBJ2-4,-,many,ASSSSGGGGWNIQY
TRBV7-8,TRBJ2-3,TRBD2,-,ASSLALGLAGDTDTQY
TRBV7-9,TRBJ2-1,TRBD2,many,ASSLDRAGAYNEQF
TRBV7-8,TRBJ2-7,-,many,ASSPSASLYEQY
TRBV6-5,TRBJ2-1,-,-,ASSFGVAYNEQF
TRBV12-3/TRBV12-4,TRBJ2-2,TRBD2,-,ASSLAYLTSENTGELF
TRBV25-1,TRBJ2-5,-,-,ASSESPPGRETQY
TRBV12-3/TRBV12-4,TRBJ2-4,TRBD2,-,ASSTYSGGVAKNIQY
TRBV18,TRBJ2-5,TRBD1,-,ASSPRGTAKISETQY
TRBV7-9,TRBJ1-6,-,-,ASSLDGNSPLH
TRBV29-1,TRBJ2-7,-,-,SVEEFRFGREGSEQY
TRBV5-1,TRBJ2-1,TRBD1,-,ASSYTGGVRDRDEQF
TRBV4-3,TRBJ1-2,-,many,ASSQDNSRGDYGYT
TRBV5-6,TRBJ1-4,TRBD1,-,ASSPQGVDEKLF
TRBV6-5,TRBJ2-1,-,-,ASSQTRTQEQF
TRBV12-3/TRBV12-4,TRBJ1-2,-,few,ASTPRHYGYT
TRBV20-1,TRBJ2-7,-,-,SARVVGELTYEQY
TRBV5-1,TRBJ1-1,-,few,ASSILGRGNTEAF
TRBV6-1,TRBJ1-1,TRBD1,few,AGTGTENTEAF
TRBV11-2,TRBJ1-2,TRBD1,-,ASSLETGAYGYT
TRBV10-3,TRBJ2-1,-,-,AISELGGQGSYNEQF
TRBV7-8,TRBJ2-3,TRBD2,few,ASSLLAEAGGRSTDTQY
TRBV5-1,TRBJ2-7,TRBD1,-,ASSFRTGGSGSNEQY